Shown below are 26 T cell receptor beta chains from a single sample sequenced in a study of immune characterization of retroperitoneal liposarcoma. TCRdb fed the PCR reads into MiXCR, producing one record per CDR3 protein. The repertoire holds about 10,000 distinct CDR3 sequences, with more than 35% as singletons. Sequencing was performed on tumor tissue. The receptors here all came from a male donor with retroperitoneal liposarcoma.

This clonotype has at least ten counts. The chain combines TRBV11-3 with TRBJ2-7; weak D call: TRBD1 (6 bases). This CDR3 spans 14 amino acids. Germline V CDR1 and CDR2: SGHNT, YENEEA. V was pared by 6 bases and J by 3 bases, with 15 bases between. The DNA of the CDR3 is TGTGCCAGCAGTCCCAGGGGCAGTGACTACGAGCAGTACTTC. It translates to CASSPRGSDYEQYF. Combining the CDR3 with reference TRBV11-3 and TRBJ2-7 gives the whole variable domain EAGVVQSPRYKIIEKKQPVAFWCNPISGHNTLYWYLQNLGQGPELLIRYENEEAVDDSQLPKDRFSAERLKGVDSTLKIQPAELGDSAVYLCASSPRGSDYEQYFGPGTRLTVT.

The gene calls are TRBV6-2 or TRBV6-3 and TRBJ2-1, with 9 bases aligning to TRBD2. The CDR3 consists of 17 residues. V gave up 0 bases and J gave up 4 bases; unmatched junction bases: 7. CDR1 and CDR2 (germline): MNHEY, SVGEGT. The CDR3 sequence: CASSYSTTSGPYNEQFF. CDR3 coding DNA: TGTGCCAGCAGTTACTCGACTACTAGCGGGCCTTACAATGAGCAGTTCTTC.

This clonotype was counted many times. Written as DNA, the CDR3 is TGTGCCAGCAGTTCCCGACTAGCGGGAGGCACAGATACGCAGTATTTT. Translated, it gives CASSSRLAGGTDTQYF. The chain combines TRBV27 with TRBJ2-3; TRBD2 agrees at 12 bases. Germline V gene data show CDR1 as MNHEY and CDR2 as SMNVEV (reference sequence). With V trimmed by 4 bases and J by 1 base, 3 bases remained unmatched. The CDR3 is 16 amino acids.

This chain connects TRBV6-1 to TRBJ2-1; no clear D. The CDR3 is made up of 15 amino acids. Trimming took 0 bases from V and 10 from J, leaving 16 bases between them. CDR1 and CDR2 (germline): MNHNS, SASEGT. As DNA, the CDR3 is TGTGCCAGCAGTGAAGCGCTAACAGTCGCCTACGAGCAGTTCTTC. It is translated as CASSEALTVAYEQFF.

Concerning this clonotype itself: A much larger clone sits a single nucleotide away, making a read error possible. Here the CDR3 omits its conserved ending phenylalanine or tryptophan, so a read error is the likely source. The gene calls are TRBV12-3 or TRBV12-4 and TRBJ2-1, with TRBD1 matching 8 bases. This CDR3 is built from 17 residues. The ends lost 6 bases at V and 2 bases at J; junction bases unmatched: 12. CDR3 region: CASRLRRRTGTYNEQFL. The CDR3 DNA sequence: TGTGCCAGCAGACTGAGAAGGAGGACAGGGACCTACAATGAGCAGTTCCTC.

There are many counts of this clonotype. This chain uses TRBV6-4 with TRBJ2-2; D tentatively fits TRBD1 or TRBD2 (6 bases each). The CDR3 spans 14 residues. CDR1 MRHNA and CDR2 SNTAGT come from the germline V gene. Trimming removed 6 bases at V and 2 bases at J, with 10 bases between. CDR3 DNA: TGTGCCAGCAGCACAGGGACTAACACCGGGGAGCTGTTTTTT. Translation: CASSTGTNTGELFF.

This clonotype occurred a few times. The V gene is TRBV27, the J gene TRBJ2-1; 10 bases are shared with TRBD2. The CDR3 sequence is 15 residues long. V lost 6 bases to trimming and J lost 4 bases; unmatched junction nucleotides: 6. Germline-derived CDR1 and CDR2 are MNHEY and SMNVEV (reference sequence). The DNA for the CDR3 is TGTGCCAGCAGACCTAGCGGGGGAGCTTACAATGAGCAGTTCTTC. Protein product: CASRPSGGAYNEQFF.

The rearrangement links TRBV27 to TRBJ2-1; D remains ambiguous. The CDR3 has 14 amino acids. V dropped 6 bases and J dropped 1 base, with 10 bases sitting between them. Germline V gene sequence: CDR1 MNHEY, CDR2 SMNVEV (reference sequence). DNA of the CDR3: TGTGCCAGCAGCCCGGCCAGATCCTACAATGAGCAGTTCTTC. Encoded protein: CASSPARSYNEQFF.

This clonotype is deemed medium-sized. This sequence joins TRBV28 and TRBJ2-3; a weak D match, TRBD2 (5 bases). The CDR3 extends over 15 amino acids. Germline-derived CDR1 and CDR2 are MDHEN and SYDVKM. The V and J ends lost 6 bases and 2 bases respectively, with 15 bases between them. The CDR3 region has the DNA TGTGCCAGCAGGAGGGTAGCGTCGAACACAGATACGCAGTATTTT. Protein product: CASRRVASNTDTQYF.

Concerning this clonotype: Being one base from a much bigger clone, this may be a read error. In DNA, the CDR3 is TGTGCCAGCAGTGAAGGGACGGGGAGTTGGGGGGAGACCCTGTTCTTC. Amino acids: CASSEGTGSWGETLFF. The chain carries TRBV6-1 and TRBJ2-1; maybe TRBD2 (6 bases). Germline assignment: CDR1 MNHNS and CDR2 SASEGT. The V end was cut by 1 base, the J end by 15 bases, with 25 bases between. The CDR3 extends over 16 amino acids.

This clonotype came up a few times. V and J are TRBV6-6 and TRBJ2-1; 10 nucleotides line up with TRBD2. The J call may be mistaken, given a closer DNA end match to TRBJ2-7. Per the germline V gene, CDR1 is MNHNY and CDR2 is SVGAGI (reference sequence). The CDR3 consists of 15 residues. DNA for the CDR3: TGTGCCAGCAGTTACTCTTCTAGCGGGAGTTTCGAGCAGTACTTC. Residues: CASSYSSSGSFEQYF.

This clonotype occurred a few times. The chain combines TRBV6-1 with TRBJ2-6; 16 bases agree with TRBD2. Near its end, the DNA agrees better with TRBJ2-5, so the J call may be wrong. Germline V gives CDR1 MNHNS, CDR2 SASEGT. The CDR3 spans 18 residues. CDR3 in DNA: TGTGCCAGCAGTGAAGGTGTACGGGGACTAGCGGGGGGGGAGACCCAGTACTTC. This gives the protein CASSEGVRGLAGGETQYF.

This clonotype was recorded many times. The gene calls are TRBV12-3 or TRBV12-4 and TRBJ2-1, with D uncertain. The germline V and J ends were trimmed by 1 base and 7 bases, with 14 bases remaining between them. The CDR3 has 15 residues. CDR3 residues: CASSLGSQEANEQFF. CDR3 DNA: TGTGCCAGCAGTTTAGGCAGTCAAGAAGCTAATGAGCAGTTCTTC.

This clonotype was observed a handful of times. The chain recombines TRBV7-3 with TRBJ1-2; a weak D match, TRBD1 (6 bases). There are 16 residues in the CDR3. The V end was cut by 5 bases, the J end by 8 bases, with 24 bases between. In germline, CDR1 is SGHTA, CDR2 FQGTGA. The CDR3 region has the DNA TGTGCCAGCAGCCCCGGGGGGGGGCGCCTCCTGGGCGGCTACACCTTC. Its protein product is CASSPGGGRLLGGYTF. Using reference TRBV7-3 and TRBJ1-2 for the parts outside the CDR3, the full variable domain is GAGVSQTPSNKVTEKGKYVELRCDPISGHTALYWYRQSLGQGPEFLIYFQGTGAADDSGLPNDRFFAVRPEGSVSTLKIQRTERGDSAVYLCASSPGGGRLLGGYTFGSGTRLTVV.

The rearrangement links TRBV6-1 to TRBJ2-1, with TRBD2 as a possible D gene (6 bases). CDR1 MNHNS and CDR2 SASEGT come from the germline V gene. This CDR3 has 15 residues. Trimming took 6 bases from V and 7 from J, leaving 19 bases between them. CDR3 in DNA: TGTGCCAGCAGGAAAGGGACTCTCCGGTGGAATGAGCAGTTCTTC. Translation: CASRKGTLRWNEQFF.

The chain uses TRBV27 and TRBJ2-5; D might be TRBD1 (6 bases). The J call is doubtful: the DNA matches TRBJ2-7 better. This CDR3 region has 14 residues. Germline lookup yields CDR1 MNHEY and CDR2 SMNVEV (reference sequence). CDR3 region: CASSSPGQKYEQYF. CDR3 bases: TGTGCCAGCAGTTCCCCGGGACAAAAATACGAGCAGTACTTC.

This clonotype appeared many times. This rearrangement joins TRBV6-1 to TRBJ2-5, with D perhaps being TRBD1 or TRBD2 (5 bases each). Germline-derived CDR1 and CDR2 are MNHNS and SASEGT. Trimming shortened V by 5 bases and J by 2 bases, and 15 bases separated the two germline ends. This CDR3 is 15 amino acids long. The CDR3 spells CASSYPGPPQETQYF. Here the CDR3 DNA reads TGTGCCAGCAGTTATCCGGGACCACCTCAAGAGACCCAGTACTTC.

V usage is TRBV7-9 and J usage is TRBJ2-2, with D maybe TRBD2 (6 bases). This CDR3 is 15 amino acids long. CDR1 and CDR2 from the germline V gene are SEHNR and FQNEAQ (reference sequence). Trimming left V 8 bases short and J 3 bases short, with 16 bases between. The DNA of the CDR3 is TGTGCCAGCCCAATCGGGACTTGGGACACCGGGGAGCTGTTTTTT. Protein sequence: CASPIGTWDTGELFF.

This clonotype was picked up a small number of times. The rearrangement uses TRBV6-1 and TRBJ2-6, with TRBD1 identical over 8 bases. The DNA end lines up better with TRBJ2-7; the J call may be wrong. The CDR3 is 14 residues long. The V gene's germline CDR1 is MNHNS and CDR2 SASEGT. The CDR3: CASNLSGQVFEQYF. In DNA form, the CDR3 reads TGTGCCAGCAACTTATCGGGACAGGTGTTCGAGCAGTACTTC.

The J gene is TRBJ1-1, the V gene TRBV12-3 or TRBV12-4; D gene ambiguous. The CDR3 length is 12 residues. Trimming left V 6 bases short and J 0 bases short, with 5 bases between. The CDR3 reads CASRVMNTEAFF. The CDR3 nucleotides read TGTGCCAGCAGAGTTATGAACACTGAAGCTTTCTTT.

Within the sample, this clonotype is large. The V call is TRBV6-1, the J call TRBJ2-4; 8 bases align to TRBD2. V lost 4 bases, J lost 8 bases, and 7 bases stayed unmatched. The CDR3 extends over 14 amino acids. Germline V gene sequence: CDR1 MNHNS, CDR2 SASEGT. CDR3 DNA: TGTGCCAGCAGTGTGGTTGCAGCGGGAGACATTCAGTACTTC. Protein: CASSVVAAGDIQYF.

CDR3 nucleotide sequence: TGTGCCAGCAGCTACGGGGGCGGGAGGAGCTCCTACAATGAGCAGTACTTC. Amino acid sequence: CASSYGGGRSSYNEQYF. The V call is TRBV6-6, the J call TRBJ2-1, with 8 bases that match TRBD2. The J call is uncertain, as TRBJ2-7 better fits the DNA end. Germline CDR1 and CDR2: MNHNY and SVGAGI (reference sequence). The CDR3 spans 17 residues.

V is TRBV12-3 or TRBV12-4 and J is TRBJ2-1; TRBD1 matches 8 bases. The CDR3 length is 16 residues. V lost 5 bases, J lost 10 bases, and 16 bases stayed unmatched. The CDR3 sequence: CASSPTSYQGASEQFF. The CDR3 nucleotides are TGTGCCAGCAGTCCCACCTCTTATCAGGGGGCCAGCGAGCAGTTCTTC.

The chain is built from TRBV7-2 and TRBJ2-4; no clear D gene. V gave up 5 bases and J gave up 13 bases, with 18 bases separating them. The CDR3 contains 13 residues. Germline CDR1 SGHTA, CDR2 FQGNSA. DNA of the CDR3: TGTGCCAGCAGCAGCTACGTGGAGAATGAGCAGTACTTC. Its protein is CASSSYVENEQYF.

This clonotype was observed a few times. The chain couples TRBV7-9 to TRBJ2-1; TRBD1 agrees at 7 bases. The CDR3 totals 14 residues. Germline trimming cut 6 bases from V and 13 bases from J; bases unmatched to any gene: 15. Germline V CDR1 and CDR2: SEHNR, FQNEAQ (reference sequence). The CDR3 spells CASSRTDRVETQFF. CDR3 in DNA: TGTGCCAGCAGTCGAACCGACAGGGTAGAGACCCAGTTCTTC. Complete variable domain (other parts from reference TRBV7-9 and TRBJ2-1): DTGVSQNPRHKITKRGQNVTFRCDPISEHNRLYWYRQTLGQGPEFLTYFQNEAQLEKSRLLSDRFSAERPKGSFSTLEIQRTEQGDSAMYLCASSRTDRVETQFFGPGTRLTVL.

This clonotype ranks as medium-sized. This rearrangement joins TRBV28 to TRBJ2-1; 11 bases align to TRBD2. The end of the DNA is better explained by TRBJ2-7, so the J call may be wrong. CDR1 is MDHEN, CDR2 SYDVKM, per germline. The CDR3 is 15 residues long. The chain's CDR3 is CASSSAGLAVYEQYF. In nucleotides, the CDR3 is TGTGCCAGCAGCTCCGCGGGACTAGCGGTCTACGAGCAGTACTTC.